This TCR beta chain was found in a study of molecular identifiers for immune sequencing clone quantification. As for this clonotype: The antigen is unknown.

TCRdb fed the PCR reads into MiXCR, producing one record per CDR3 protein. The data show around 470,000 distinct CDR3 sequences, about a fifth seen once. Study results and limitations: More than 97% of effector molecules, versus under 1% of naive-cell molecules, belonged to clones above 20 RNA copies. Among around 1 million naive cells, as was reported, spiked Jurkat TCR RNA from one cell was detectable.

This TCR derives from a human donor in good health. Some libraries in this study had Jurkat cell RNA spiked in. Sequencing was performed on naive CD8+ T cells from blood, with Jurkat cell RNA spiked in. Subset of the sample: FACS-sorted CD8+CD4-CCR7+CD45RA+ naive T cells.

The CDR3 is CASSIGGVAYEQYF. The CDR3 DNA reads TGTGCCAGTAGTATCGGCGGGGTTGCCTACGAGCAGTACTTC. The rearrangement joins TRBV19 to TRBJ2-7; D perhaps matches TRBD2 (6 bases). Germline V gene lookup returns CDR1 LNHDA and CDR2 SQIVND (reference sequence). This CDR3 has 14 amino acids. V lost 3 bases to trimming and J lost 2 bases, with 11 bases between them.